A single sample gave rise to the 30 T cell receptor beta chains below, sequenced in a study of cytomegalovirus exposure and HLA in healthy donors. The assay was immunoSEQ multiplex PCR, and TCRdb's table has in-frame clones only and misses some. The table includes roughly 330,000 clones, around 87% detected once. Source material: PBMCs. The receptors come from a woman in her twenties or thirties in good health and CMV-seropositive.

This clone came up once. This chain joins TRBV4-3 and TRBJ2-1; tentative D call: TRBD2 (7 bases). The CDR3 consists of 15 residues. The V gene lost 1 base and the J gene lost 4 bases, with 11 bases spanning the gap. CDR1 is LGHNA, CDR2 YSLEER, per germline. The CDR3 is CASSQGGGQYNEQFF. DNA of the CDR3: TGCGCCAGCAGCCAAGGGGGGGGCCAATACAATGAGCAGTTCTTC.

V gene TRBV5-1 combines with J gene TRBJ2-2; D is undetermined. The germline V gene has CDR1 SGHRS and CDR2 YFSETQ. The CDR3 extends over 17 amino acids. V was trimmed by 7 bases and J by 7 bases, leaving 26 bases between them. In DNA form, the CDR3 reads TGCGCCAGCCGACCTCCAAACCAAAACCATCCCGGCGGGGAGCTGTTTTTT. It specifies CASRPPNQNHPGGELFF. The full variable domain, rest sourced from reference TRBV5-1 and TRBJ2-2, is KAGVTQTPRYLIKTRGQQVTLSCSPISGHRSVSWYQQTPGQGLQFLFEYFSETQRNKGNFPGRFSGRQFSNSRSEMNVSTLELGDSALYLCASRPPNQNHPGGELFFGEGSRLTVL.

This clone showed up just a few times. The J gene is TRBJ1-2, the V gene TRBV5-1; no definite D call. V was pared by 0 bases and J by 6 bases, with 6 bases between. Germline V gives CDR1 SGHRS, CDR2 YFSETQ. CDR3 length: 12 residues. The CDR3 DNA reads as TGCGCCAGCAGCTTGGAGTGGGATGGCTACACCTTC. It specifies CASSLEWDGYTF. The variable domain in full, completed from reference TRBV5-1 and TRBJ1-2, reads KAGVTQTPRYLIKTRGQQVTLSCSPISGHRSVSWYQQTPGQGLQFLFEYFSETQRNKGNFPGRFSGRQFSNSRSEMNVSTLELGDSALYLCASSLEWDGYTFGSGTRLTVV.

This sequence joins TRBV7-3 and TRBJ2-1, with 8 bases fitting TRBD1. From germline, CDR1 is SGHTA and CDR2 FQGTGA. CDR3 length equals 15 residues. V gave up 6 bases and J gave up 6 bases; unmatched junction bases: 10. CDR3 sequence reads: CASSETGEESNEQFF. The DNA for the CDR3 is TGTGCCAGCAGTGAGACAGGGGAGGAGAGCAATGAGCAGTTCTTC.

The chain links TRBV4-3 to TRBJ2-7; 14 bases are shared with TRBD2. CDR1 LGHNA and CDR2 YSLEER come from the germline V gene. Trimming cost V 3 bases and J 3 bases; bases outside gene matches: 1. The CDR3 runs 15 residues. The CDR3 coding sequence is TGCGCCAGCAGCCAGGGACTAGCGGGAGTCTACGAGCAGTACTTC. Protein product: CASSQGLAGVYEQYF.

The chain combines TRBV5-4 with TRBJ1-2, with 7 bases lining up with TRBD1. The CDR3 consists of 14 residues. Germline CDR1 is SGHNT and CDR2 is YYREEE (reference sequence). V trimming: 0 bases; J trimming: 4 bases; junction bases outside the gene matches: 3. Here the CDR3 DNA reads TGTGCCAGCAGCTTGGGGGGACAGAGCTATGGCTACACCTTC. Translation: CASSLGGQSYGYTF.

The chain carries TRBV2 and TRBJ1-1; the D gene is possibly TRBD1 (6 bases). Trimming pared 8 bases from V and 0 bases from J, leaving 22 bases between. The CDR3 runs 17 residues. The germline V gene has CDR1 SNHLY and CDR2 FYNNEI. CDR3 amino acids: CASSVVGGQRMNTEAFF. Here the CDR3 DNA reads TGTGCCAGCTCGGTCGTAGGGGGGCAGAGAATGAACACTGAAGCTTTCTTT.

The chain recombines TRBV28 with TRBJ2-5, with 15 bases matching TRBD2. The CDR3 has 17 residues. The trim removed 7 bases at V and 1 base at J, leaving 7 bases unmatched. Germline V gene sequence: CDR1 MDHEN, CDR2 SYDVKM. The CDR3 DNA reads as TGTGCCAGCACCAGGACTAGCGGGGGGGCTCTCCAAGAGACCCAGTACTTC. Translated, it gives CASTRTSGGALQETQYF.

J is TRBJ2-2 and V is TRBV7-9; TRBD2 matches at 10 bases. Trimming removed 5 bases from V and 7 bases from J; junction bases left unmatched: 13. This CDR3 is 17 amino acids long. The germline CDR1 and CDR2 sequences are SEHNR and FQNEAQ (reference sequence). CDR3 protein: CASSDSGLAGDFGELFF. In DNA, the CDR3 is TGTGCCAGCAGCGATTCGGGCCTAGCGGGAGATTTCGGGGAGCTGTTTTTT.

This chain joins TRBV5-6 and TRBJ2-7, with a possible D match to TRBD2 (5 bases). The CDR3 runs 15 residues. Germline CDR1 SGHDT, CDR2 YYEEEE. V gave up 1 base and J gave up 5 bases, with 16 bases separating them. In DNA form, the CDR3 reads TGTGCCAGCAGCTTGCGGGGTCTACCTACCGACGAGCAGTACTTC. Its protein is CASSLRGLPTDEQYF.

The chain joins TRBV28 to TRBJ2-7, with D possibly being TRBD1 (6 bases). V lost 2 bases and J 3 bases, leaving 11 bases between the germline ends. This CDR3 contains 14 residues. Germline V gene sequence: CDR1 MDHEN, CDR2 SYDVKM. The CDR3 protein is CASSLQGRRYEQYF. Here the CDR3 DNA reads TGTGCCAGCAGTTTACAGGGGCGCCGCTACGAGCAGTACTTC. Using reference TRBV28 and TRBJ2-7 for the parts outside the CDR3, the full variable domain is DVKVTQSSRYLVKRTGEKVFLECVQDMDHENMFWYRQDPGLGLRLIYFSYDVKMKEKGDIPEGYSVSREKKERFSLILESASTNQTSMYLCASSLQGRRYEQYFGPGTRLTVT.

This clone was detected only once. This chain uses TRBV6-6 with TRBJ2-2; TRBD1 matches at 10 bases. V shed 2 bases, J shed 7 bases, and the junction held 7 bases outside the gene matches. CDR1 and CDR2 (germline): MNHNY, SVGAGI (reference sequence). The CDR3 contains 16 residues. CDR3 residues: CASSYTTGGAGGELFF. The CDR3 DNA reads TGTGCCAGCAGTTACACGACAGGGGGCGCGGGCGGGGAGCTGTTTTTT.

The V and J genes are TRBV27 and TRBJ2-3; no definite D call. CDR1 and CDR2 from the germline V gene are MNHEY and SMNVEV (reference sequence). The V end lost 6 bases, the J end lost 1 base, and 11 bases lay between the germline ends. CDR3 length: 14 residues. Here the CDR3 DNA reads TGTGCCAGCAGGCGTACCCTCGGCACAGATACGCAGTATTTT. Translation: CASRRTLGTDTQYF.

J is TRBJ1-2 and V is TRBV28; the D gene is possibly TRBD1 (5 bases). Germline-derived CDR1 and CDR2 are MDHEN and SYDVKM. The CDR3 is 13 residues long. Trimming left V 3 bases short and J 5 bases short, with 10 bases between. CDR3 DNA sequence: TGTGCCAGCAGTTTGCGCAGGGTATATGGCTACACCTTC. Protein: CASSLRRVYGYTF.

V gene TRBV7-2 combines with J gene TRBJ2-7; the match to TRBD1 covers 8 bases. Germline CDR1 is SGHTA and CDR2 is FQGNSA. The CDR3 has 15 amino acids. Trimming took 5 bases from V and 4 from J; bases not matched to a gene: 10. The CDR3: CASSARQGRIYEQYF. In nucleotides, the CDR3 is TGTGCCAGCAGCGCAAGACAGGGGAGGATTTACGAGCAGTACTTC.

V usage is TRBV5-1 and J usage is TRBJ2-1; D remains ambiguous. Germline CDR1 reads SGHRS; CDR2 reads YFSETQ. Trimming left V 0 bases short and J 0 bases short, with 7 bases between. CDR3 size: 15 residues. The CDR3 sequence: CASSLVGSSYNEQFF. The CDR3 coding sequence is TGCGCCAGCAGCTTGGTTGGTAGCTCCTACAATGAGCAGTTCTTC.

The V gene is TRBV11-2, the J gene TRBJ2-7; no firm D call. The CDR3 covers 15 residues. Per germline, CDR1 SGHAT and CDR2 FQNNGV. The V end lost 1 base, the J end lost 1 base, and 11 bases lay between the germline ends. The CDR3 coding sequence is TGTGCCAGCAGCTTAGGCGCTGGGATTTCCTACGAGCAGTACTTC. It codes for CASSLGAGISYEQYF.

This chain connects TRBV5-4 to TRBJ2-7; TRBD2 matches 13 bases. This CDR3 has 18 residues. The ends lost 1 base at V and 0 bases at J; junction bases unmatched: 7. CDR1 is SGHNT, CDR2 YYREEE, per germline (reference sequence). The CDR3 sequence is CASSLWTSGGQSSYEQYF. The DNA for the CDR3 is TGTGCCAGCAGCTTGTGGACTAGCGGGGGCCAGAGCTCCTACGAGCAGTACTTC.

The chain recombines TRBV7-2 with TRBJ1-1, with 8 positions matching TRBD1. V was clipped by 8 bases and J by 0 bases; unmatched bases: 5. CDR1 and CDR2 (germline): SGHTA, FQGNSA. The CDR3 is made up of 14 amino acids. As DNA, the CDR3 is TGTGCCAGCGGGAAGGACAGGGTGAACACTGAAGCTTTCTTT. Amino acids: CASGKDRVNTEAFF.

This chain links TRBV29-1 with TRBJ2-2, with a possible D match to TRBD2 (6 bases). This CDR3 contains 15 residues. Trimming removed 4 bases from V and 4 bases from J, with 16 bases in between. Germline lookup yields CDR1 SQVTM and CDR2 ANQGSEA. CDR3 sequence (DNA): TGCAGCGTTGTTCCCCAGGGAGGTAGCACCGGGGAGCTGTTTTTT. Protein product: CSVVPQGGSTGELFF.

This chain connects TRBV29-1 to TRBJ2-3, with D possibly TRBD2 on 5 matching bases. Per germline, CDR1 SQVTM and CDR2 ANQGSEA. CDR3 size: 14 residues. Trimming left V 3 bases short and J 0 bases short, with 10 bases between. CDR3 coding DNA: TGCAGCGTTGAGGAAAGGACTAGCACAGATACGCAGTATTTT. Its protein product is CSVEERTSTDTQYF.

V gene TRBV27 combines with J gene TRBJ2-7; D may correspond to TRBD1 or TRBD2 (7 bases each). V lost 4 bases, J lost 4 bases, and 17 bases lay in between. Germline V CDR1 and CDR2: MNHEY, SMNVEV (reference sequence). This CDR3 has 15 residues. CDR3 sequence: CASSWGGGERYEQYF. The CDR3 bases are TGTGCCAGCAGTTGGGGAGGGGGCGAAAGGTACGAGCAGTACTTC.

The chain is built from TRBV7-2 and TRBJ1-2; 10 positions match TRBD1. This CDR3 spans 14 amino acids. The V gene's germline CDR1 is SGHTA and CDR2 FQGNSA. Germline trimming cut 4 bases from V and 5 bases from J; bases unmatched to any gene: 4. CDR3 coding DNA: TGTGCCAGCAGCTCGGGGACAGGGGTATATGGCTACACCTTC. It translates to CASSSGTGVYGYTF.

V usage is TRBV28 and J usage is TRBJ2-5, with D perhaps TRBD1 (5 bases). The CDR3 totals 17 residues. CDR1 and CDR2 (germline): MDHEN, SYDVKM. The germline V and J ends were trimmed by 5 bases and 5 bases, with 24 bases remaining between them. This CDR3 reads CASSPANGQGIGETQYF. The CDR3 DNA follows: TGTGCCAGCAGTCCGGCGAATGGGCAGGGAATAGGGGAGACCCAGTACTTC.

The rearrangement uses TRBV29-1 and TRBJ2-5, with TRBD2 matching over 12 bases. V lost 1 base and J lost 5; bases outside the gene matches: 14. CDR3 size: 18 residues. Per germline, CDR1 SQVTM and CDR2 ANQGSEA. The CDR3: CSVEGIIRTSGVLETQYF. The DNA for the CDR3 is TGCAGCGTTGAAGGGATAATAAGGACTAGCGGGGTGTTGGAGACCCAGTACTTC. The complete variable domain, with remaining parts taken from reference TRBV29-1 and TRBJ2-5, reads SAVISQKPSRDICQRGTSLTIQCQVDSQVTMMFWYRQQPGQSLTLIATANQGSEATYESGFVIDKFPISRPNLTFSTLTVSNMSPEDSSIYLCSVEGIIRTSGVLETQYFGPGTRLLVL.

This sequence joins TRBV7-6 and TRBJ2-3; the D is unclear. The germline V gene encodes CDR1 SGHVS and CDR2 FNYEAQ. CDR3 length: 14 amino acids. V was trimmed by 5 bases and J by 0 bases, leaving 9 bases between them. DNA for the CDR3: TGTGCCAGCAGCCCTAGGGTGAGCACAGATACGCAGTATTTT. Its protein is CASSPRVSTDTQYF.

Here the CDR3 DNA reads TGTGCCAGCAGCTTAGGTCCTAGCGGCGAGACCCAGTACTTC. This translates into CASSLGPSGETQYF. V is TRBV7-6 and J is TRBJ2-5, with 7 bases aligning to TRBD2. The CDR3 runs to 14 residues. Germline trimming cut 1 base from V and 5 bases from J; bases unmatched to any gene: 4. Germline CDR1 SGHVS, CDR2 FNYEAQ.

The chain uses TRBV29-1 and TRBJ2-2; 7 nucleotides align to TRBD1. This CDR3 spans 12 amino acids. The germline V gene has CDR1 SQVTM and CDR2 ANQGSEA. V shed 7 bases, J shed 6 bases, and the junction held 5 bases outside the gene matches. The CDR3 region is CSARQGAGELFF. The CDR3 region has the DNA TGCAGCGCCCGCCAGGGGGCCGGGGAGCTGTTTTTT.

Concerning this clone: Other DNA sequences in the sample encode the same CDR3. The V and J genes are TRBV9 and TRBJ1-2; 7 bases are shared with TRBD1. CDR1 SGDLS and CDR2 YYNGEE come from the germline V gene. CDR3 size: 13 residues. V lost 3 bases, J lost 5 bases, and 4 bases stayed unmatched. CDR3 sequence (DNA): TGTGCCAGCAGCGCAGGGGGTTCTTATGGCTACACCTTC. Translating gives CASSAGGSYGYTF.

This clone was detected once. The same CDR3 can be traced to other DNA sequences in this sample. The CDR3 loop reads CASSLGQGGGYTF. The CDR3 DNA reads TGCGCCAGCAGCTTAGGACAGGGTGGTGGCTACACCTTC. This chain links TRBV5-1 with TRBJ1-2, with TRBD1 matching 8 bases. The length of the CDR3 is 13 residues. CDR1 is SGHRS and CDR2 is YFSETQ in the germline V gene. After removal of 2 bases from V and 7 bases from J, the junction contained 4 bases not matched to a gene.